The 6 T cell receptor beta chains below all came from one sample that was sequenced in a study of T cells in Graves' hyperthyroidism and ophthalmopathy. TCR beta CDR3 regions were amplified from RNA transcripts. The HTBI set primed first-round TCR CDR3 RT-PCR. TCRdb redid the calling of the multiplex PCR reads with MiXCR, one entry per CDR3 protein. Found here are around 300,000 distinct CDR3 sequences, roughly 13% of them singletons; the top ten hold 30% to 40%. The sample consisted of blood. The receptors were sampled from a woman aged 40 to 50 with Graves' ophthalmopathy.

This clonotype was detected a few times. For the CDR3, the DNA is TGCGCCAGCAGCCAAGAAGGGGGGACCGTTCGCTATGGCTACACCTTC. Translation gives CASSQEGGTVRYGYTF. This chain links TRBV4-1 with TRBJ1-2; possibly TRBD1 for D (6 bases). The CDR3 is 16 residues long. V was trimmed by 0 bases and J by 4 bases, leaving 15 bases between them. CDR1 and CDR2 (germline): MGHRA, YSYEKL.

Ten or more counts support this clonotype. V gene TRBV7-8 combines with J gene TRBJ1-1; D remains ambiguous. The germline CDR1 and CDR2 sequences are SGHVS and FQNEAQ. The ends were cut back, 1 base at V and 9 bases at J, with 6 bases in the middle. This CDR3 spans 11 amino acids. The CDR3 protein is CASSLEGQAFF. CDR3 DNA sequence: TGTGCCAGCAGCTTAGAGGGCCAAGCTTTCTTT.

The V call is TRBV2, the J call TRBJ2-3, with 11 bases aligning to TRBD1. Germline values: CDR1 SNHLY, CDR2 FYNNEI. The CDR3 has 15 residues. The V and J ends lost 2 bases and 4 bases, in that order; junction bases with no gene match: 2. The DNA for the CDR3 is TGTGCCAGCAGTGAAATGGGACAGGGGGCAGATACGCAGTATTTT. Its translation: CASSEMGQGADTQYF.

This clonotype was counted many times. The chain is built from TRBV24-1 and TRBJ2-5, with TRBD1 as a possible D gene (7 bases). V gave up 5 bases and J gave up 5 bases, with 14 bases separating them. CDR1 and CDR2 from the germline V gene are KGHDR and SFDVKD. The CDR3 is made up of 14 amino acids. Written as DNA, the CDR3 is TGTGCCACCAGTGCCCAGGGGGGCTCGGAGACCCAGTACTTC. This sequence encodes CATSAQGGSETQYF.

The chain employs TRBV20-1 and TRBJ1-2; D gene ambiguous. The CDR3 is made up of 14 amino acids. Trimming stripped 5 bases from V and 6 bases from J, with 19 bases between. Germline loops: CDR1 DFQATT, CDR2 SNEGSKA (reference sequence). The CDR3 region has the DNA TGCAGTGCTGTTGACCCTATGGGTCTAAATGGCTACACCTTC. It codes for CSAVDPMGLNGYTF.

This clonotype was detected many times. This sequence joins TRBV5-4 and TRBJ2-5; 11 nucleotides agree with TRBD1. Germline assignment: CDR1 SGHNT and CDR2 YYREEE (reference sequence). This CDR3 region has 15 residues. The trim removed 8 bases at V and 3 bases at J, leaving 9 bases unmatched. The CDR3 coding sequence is TGTGCCAGTGTGCGGGACAGGGGGGAGGAAGAGACCCAGTACTTC. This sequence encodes CASVRDRGEEETQYF.